This T cell receptor beta chain stems from a study of identical twins. Broader study findings: Analyses of zero insertions could, in part, be confounded by invariant MAIT and iNKT cells.

In regard to this clonotype: The antigen is unknown.

The CDR3 covers 15 residues. Germline-derived CDR1 and CDR2 are DFQATT and SNEGSKA (reference sequence). V gave up 6 bases and J gave up 8 bases; unmatched junction bases: 13. TCRdb recomputed calls from the 5' RACE reads with MiXCR, one row per CDR3 protein. The table includes some 240,000 distinct CDR3 sequences, about 10% detected once. The rearrangement uses TRBV20-1 and TRBJ1-6; 7 bases are shared with TRBD1. Sample: memory T cells sorted from blood. The source is a man in his fifties or sixties in good health. The CDR3 reads CSAIRGQVGDSPLHF. The DNA of the CDR3 is TGCAGTGCCATTCGAGGACAGGTAGGGGATTCACCCCTCCACTTT.